This T cell receptor beta chain was observed in a study of cytomegalovirus exposure and HLA in healthy donors. On the study more broadly: Genotyping showed around 80% of fewer than 500 donors falling in the Caucasian-associated ancestry cluster. Notes on the study in general: Analyses of presence and absence presupposed an approximately uniform sequencing depth across donors.

A note on this clone: Its specificity is not known.

PCR used 60 Vbeta primers and 13 Jbeta primers. Repertoires were generated with immunoSEQ multiplex PCR, while TCRdb's copy carries only in-frame clones and drops some. The sample shows some 160,000 clones, around three quarters of them seen only once. CDR1 MNHEY and CDR2 SVGAGI come from the germline V gene. Trimming removed 2 bases from V and 6 bases from J, with 19 bases in between. The CDR3 consists of 16 residues. The J gene is TRBJ1-2, the V gene TRBV6-5; D possibly corresponds to TRBD1 (5 bases). Material: PBMCs. The sequence derives from a man between 40 and 49 years old in good health and CMV-seronegative. The CDR3 here is CASSYPTPGGGNGYTF. In nucleotides, the CDR3 is TGTGCCAGCAGTTACCCCACGCCCGGGGGAGGCAATGGCTACACCTTC.